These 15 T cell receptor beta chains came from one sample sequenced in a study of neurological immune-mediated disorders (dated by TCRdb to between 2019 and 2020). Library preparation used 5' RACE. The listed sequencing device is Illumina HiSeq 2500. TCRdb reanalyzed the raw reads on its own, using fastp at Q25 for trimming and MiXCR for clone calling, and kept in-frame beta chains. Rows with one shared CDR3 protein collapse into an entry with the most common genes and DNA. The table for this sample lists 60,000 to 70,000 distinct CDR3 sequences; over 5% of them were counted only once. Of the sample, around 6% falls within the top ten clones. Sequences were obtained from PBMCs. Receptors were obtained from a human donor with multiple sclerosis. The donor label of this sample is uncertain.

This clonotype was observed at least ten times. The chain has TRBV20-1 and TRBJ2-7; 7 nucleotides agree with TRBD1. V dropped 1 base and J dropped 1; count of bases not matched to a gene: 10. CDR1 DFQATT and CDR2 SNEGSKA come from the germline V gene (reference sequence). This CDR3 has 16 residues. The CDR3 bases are TGCAGTGCTAGAGTACCCGGGACAGCTCGATCCTACGAGCAGTACTTC. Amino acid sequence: CSARVPGTARSYEQYF.

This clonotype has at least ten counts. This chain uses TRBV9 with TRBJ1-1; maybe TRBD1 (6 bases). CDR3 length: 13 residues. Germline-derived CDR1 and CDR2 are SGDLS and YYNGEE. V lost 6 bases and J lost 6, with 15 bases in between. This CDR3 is CASNPRGGPEAFF. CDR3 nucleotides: TGTGCCAGCAACCCCCGAGGGGGGCCTGAAGCTTTCTTT.

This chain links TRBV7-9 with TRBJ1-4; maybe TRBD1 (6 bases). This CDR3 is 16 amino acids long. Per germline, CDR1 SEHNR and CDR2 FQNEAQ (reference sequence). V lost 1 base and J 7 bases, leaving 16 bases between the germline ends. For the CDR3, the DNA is TGTGCCAGCAGCTTAGACGCAGGGGCCCCGGTTGAAAAACTGTTTTTT. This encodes CASSLDAGAPVEKLFF.

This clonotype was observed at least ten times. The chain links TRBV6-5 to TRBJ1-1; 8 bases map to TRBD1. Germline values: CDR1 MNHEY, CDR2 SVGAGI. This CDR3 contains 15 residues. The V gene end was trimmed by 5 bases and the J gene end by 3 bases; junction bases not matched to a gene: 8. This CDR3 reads CASSSPRGQDTEAFF. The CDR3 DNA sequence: TGTGCCAGCAGTAGCCCCAGGGGGCAGGACACTGAAGCTTTCTTT.

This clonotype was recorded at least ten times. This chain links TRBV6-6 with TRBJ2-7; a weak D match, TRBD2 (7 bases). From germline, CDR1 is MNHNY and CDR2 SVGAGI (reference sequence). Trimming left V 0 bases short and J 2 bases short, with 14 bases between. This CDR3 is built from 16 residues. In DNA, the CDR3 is TGTGCCAGCAGTTACTCGGGCGGGGGCCCTACCTACGAGCAGTACTTC. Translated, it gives CASSYSGGGPTYEQYF.

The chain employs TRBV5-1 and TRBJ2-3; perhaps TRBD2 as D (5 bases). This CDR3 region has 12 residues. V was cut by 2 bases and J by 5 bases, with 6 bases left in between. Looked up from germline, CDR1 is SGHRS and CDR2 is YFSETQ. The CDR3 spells CASSFEGDTQYF. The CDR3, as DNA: TGCGCCAGCAGCTTCGAGGGAGATACGCAGTATTTT.

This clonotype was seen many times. The CDR3 DNA is TGTGCCAGCAGCTCCCGGGACAGAGATACGCAGTATTTT. Translating it yields CASSSRDRDTQYF. The V and J genes are TRBV5-6 and TRBJ2-3; 7 nucleotides match TRBD1. The CDR3 consists of 13 residues. V was clipped by 3 bases and J by 5 bases; unmatched bases: 3. Germline CDR1 SGHDT, CDR2 YYEEEE.

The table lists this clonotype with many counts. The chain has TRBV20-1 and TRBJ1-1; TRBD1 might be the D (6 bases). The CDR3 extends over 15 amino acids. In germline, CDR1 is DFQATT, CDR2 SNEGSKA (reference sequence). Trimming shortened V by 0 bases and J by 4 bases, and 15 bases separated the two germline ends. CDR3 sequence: CSARDPRGLRTEAFF. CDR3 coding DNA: TGCAGTGCTAGAGATCCCAGGGGTTTACGCACTGAAGCTTTCTTT.

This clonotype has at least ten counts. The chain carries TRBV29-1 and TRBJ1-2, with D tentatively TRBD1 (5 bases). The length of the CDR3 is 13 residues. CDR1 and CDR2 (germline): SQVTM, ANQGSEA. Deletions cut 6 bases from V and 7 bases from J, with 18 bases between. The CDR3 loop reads CSVSKGVAFGYTF. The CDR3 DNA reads TGCAGCGTGTCCAAAGGGGTGGCTTTTGGCTACACCTTC.

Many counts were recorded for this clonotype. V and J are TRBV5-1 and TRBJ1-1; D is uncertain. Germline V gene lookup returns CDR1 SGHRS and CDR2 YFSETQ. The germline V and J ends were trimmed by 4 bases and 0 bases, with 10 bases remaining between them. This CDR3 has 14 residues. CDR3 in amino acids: CASSVQVMNTEAFF. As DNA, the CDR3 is TGCGCCAGCAGCGTGCAGGTCATGAACACTGAAGCTTTCTTT.

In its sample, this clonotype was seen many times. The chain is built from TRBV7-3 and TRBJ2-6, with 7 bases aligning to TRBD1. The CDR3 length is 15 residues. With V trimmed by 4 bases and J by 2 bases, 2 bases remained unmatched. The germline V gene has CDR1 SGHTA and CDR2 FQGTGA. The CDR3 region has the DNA TGTGCCAGCAGCTCAGGGACAGCTGGGGCCAACGTCCTGACTTTC. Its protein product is CASSSGTAGANVLTF.

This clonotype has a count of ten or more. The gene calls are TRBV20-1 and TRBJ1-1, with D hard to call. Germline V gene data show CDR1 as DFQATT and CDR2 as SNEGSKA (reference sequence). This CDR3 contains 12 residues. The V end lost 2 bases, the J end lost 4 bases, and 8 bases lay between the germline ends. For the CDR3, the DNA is TGCAGTGCTAGAAAGACTGGCACTGAAGCTTTCTTT. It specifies CSARKTGTEAFF.

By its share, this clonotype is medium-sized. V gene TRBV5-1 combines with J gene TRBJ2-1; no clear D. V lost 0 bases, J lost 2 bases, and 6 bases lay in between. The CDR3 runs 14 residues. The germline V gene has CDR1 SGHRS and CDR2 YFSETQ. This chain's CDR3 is CASSLGFPYNEQFF. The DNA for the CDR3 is TGCGCCAGCAGCTTGGGCTTTCCCTACAATGAGCAGTTCTTC.

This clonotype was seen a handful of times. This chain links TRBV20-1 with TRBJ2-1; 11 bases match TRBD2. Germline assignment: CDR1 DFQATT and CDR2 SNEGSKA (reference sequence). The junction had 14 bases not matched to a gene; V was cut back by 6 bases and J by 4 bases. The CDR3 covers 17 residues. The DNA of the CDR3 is TGCAGTGCAACGGGGGGAACTAGCGGGGGAGATTACAATGAGCAGTTCTTC. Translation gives CSATGGTSGGDYNEQFF.

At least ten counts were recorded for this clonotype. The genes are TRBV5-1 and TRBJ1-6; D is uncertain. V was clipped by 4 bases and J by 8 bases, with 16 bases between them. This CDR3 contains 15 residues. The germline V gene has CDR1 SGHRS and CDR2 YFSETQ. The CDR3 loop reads CASSPTSLTDSPLHF. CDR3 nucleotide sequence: TGCGCCAGCAGCCCCACGTCCTTAACGGATTCACCCCTCCACTTT. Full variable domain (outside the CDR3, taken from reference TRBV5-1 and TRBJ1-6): KAGVTQTPRYLIKTRGQQVTLSCSPISGHRSVSWYQQTPGQGLQFLFEYFSETQRNKGNFPGRFSGRQFSNSRSEMNVSTLELGDSALYLCASSPTSLTDSPLHFGNGTRLTVT.